This T cell receptor (beta chain) was identified during a study of control samples from healthy donors and cancer patients. The V gene's germline CDR1 is WSHSY and CDR2 SAAADI. CDR3 length: 14 residues. The ends lost 3 bases at V and 4 bases at J; junction bases unmatched: 1. Clones were read by immunoSEQ multiplex PCR, and TCRdb kept only the in-frame ones, dropping some. The data show about 150,000 clones, with 85% to 95% seen just once and 2% to 2.5% held by the top ten. About this clone itself: Other nucleotide sequences from this sample produce the same CDR3.

The chain employs TRBV10-2 and TRBJ1-5; 9 bases fit TRBD1. The sample was blood. The receptor comes from a man aged 50 or older in good health. The CDR3 is CASSDDRGNQPQHF. CDR3 DNA: TGCGCCAGCAGTGATGACAGGGGGAATCAGCCCCAGCATTTT.